The clone carrying this T cell receptor (beta chain) was counted ten times or more. Its specificity is not known. The data derive from a study of blood T cells in healthy people across ages. Whole-study results and caveats: In older individuals, TCR beta diversity per million T cells was lower, falling roughly linearly with age. Unknown donor CMV status possibly confounded expanded clonotype changes. Long-lived and aged donors differed, with more naive CD4+ cells and higher diversity in the long-lived.

The CDR3 extends over 15 amino acids. The V gene's germline CDR1 is DFQATT and CDR2 SNEGSKA (reference sequence). The germline V and J ends were trimmed by 6 bases and 3 bases, with 20 bases remaining between them. Donors ranged from about 6 to 90 years old and were healthy Caucasians in Russia. With a J-beta primer mix and a sample-barcoded 5' primer, a second PCR ran about 6 to 11 cycles. TCRdb re-derived calls from the 5' RACE reads in MiXCR, one entry per CDR3 protein. The sample yields 650,000 to 700,000 distinct CDR3 sequences, around 52% seen once. The sample comprised blood. The chain combines TRBV20-1 with TRBJ2-5, with D unresolved. The source of this sequence is an elderly woman in good health. The CDR3 DNA follows: TGCAGTGCCGACTCCAGAAGCCGTATAGAAGAGACCCAGTACTTC. Translation gives CSADSRSRIEETQYF.